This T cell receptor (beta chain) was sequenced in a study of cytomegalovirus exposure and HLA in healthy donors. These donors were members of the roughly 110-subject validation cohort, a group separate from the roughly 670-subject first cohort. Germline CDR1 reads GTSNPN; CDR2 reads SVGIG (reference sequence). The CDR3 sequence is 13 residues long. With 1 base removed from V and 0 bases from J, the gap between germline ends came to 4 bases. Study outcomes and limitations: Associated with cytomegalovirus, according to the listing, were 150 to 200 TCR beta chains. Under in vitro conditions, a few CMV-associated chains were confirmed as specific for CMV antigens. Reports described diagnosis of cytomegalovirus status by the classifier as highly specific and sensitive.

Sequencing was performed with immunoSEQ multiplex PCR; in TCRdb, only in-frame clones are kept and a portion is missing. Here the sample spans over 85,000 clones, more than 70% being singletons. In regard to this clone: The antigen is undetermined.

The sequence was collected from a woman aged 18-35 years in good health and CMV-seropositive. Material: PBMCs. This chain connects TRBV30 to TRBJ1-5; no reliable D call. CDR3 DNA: TGTGCCTGGAGTGCAGATAGCAATCAGCCCCAGCATTTT. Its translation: CAWSADSNQPQHF. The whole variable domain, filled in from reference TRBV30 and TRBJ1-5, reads SQTIHQWPATLVQPVGSPLSLECTVEGTSNPNLYWYRQAAGRGLQLLFYSVGIGQISSEVPQNLSASRPQDRQFILSSKKLLLSDSGFYLCAWSADSNQPQHFGDGTRLSIL.